The 7 T cell receptor beta chains given below trace back to one sample, sequenced in a study of blood T cell repertoires in COVID-19. Libraries were prepared by immunoSEQ multiplex PCR; TCRdb keeps only in-frame clonotypes and omits some of them. Among 130,000 or so clones listed, roughly 80% were seen once. What was sequenced was PBMCs or T cells enriched from blood (not recorded which). These receptors originate from a man aged 25 to 40 who had recovered from COVID-19.

V usage is TRBV15 and J usage is TRBJ2-7; 9 nucleotides agree with TRBD1. The junction had 6 bases not matched to a gene; V was cut back by 1 base and J by 2 bases. This CDR3 contains 16 residues. From germline, CDR1 is LNHNV and CDR2 YYDKDF (reference sequence). The CDR3 loop reads CATSRGGTGCPYEQYV. The CDR3, as DNA: TGTGCCACCAGCAGAGGGGGGACAGGGTGCCCCTACGAGCAGTACGTC.

V and J are TRBV5-6 and TRBJ2-2; TRBD1 aligns across 9 bases. V shed 5 bases, J shed 6 bases, and the junction held 11 bases outside the gene matches. From germline, CDR1 is SGHDT and CDR2 YYEEEE. This CDR3 comprises 16 residues. The CDR3 region is CASSSPGQGLPGELFF. The CDR3 nucleotides are TGTGCCAGCAGTTCTCCGGGACAGGGTCTCCCCGGGGAGCTGTTTTTT.

The chain links TRBV5-1 to TRBJ2-2; the match to TRBD2 covers 14 bases. This CDR3 has 17 residues. The trim removed 4 bases at V and 6 bases at J, leaving 8 bases unmatched. Germline V gene sequence: CDR1 SGHRS, CDR2 YFSETQ. DNA for the CDR3: TGCGCCAGCAGCGGACTAGCGGGAGGATGGGCTTCCGGGGAGCTGTTTTTT. This sequence encodes CASSGLAGGWASGELFF.

This rearrangement joins TRBV5-1 to TRBJ2-3, with D perhaps matching TRBD2 (6 bases). Trimming removed 0 bases from V and 5 bases from J, with 10 bases in between. Germline loops: CDR1 SGHRS, CDR2 YFSETQ. The CDR3 runs to 14 residues. DNA for the CDR3: TGCGCCAGCAGCTTGGGGGGAGCGGGAGATACGCAGTATTTT. Protein: CASSLGGAGDTQYF.

The V and J genes are TRBV3-1 (or the pseudogene TRBV3-2) and TRBJ1-5; 7 bases fit TRBD1. There are 16 residues in the CDR3. Germline V gene lookup returns CDR1 LGHDT and CDR2 YNNKEL (reference sequence). The V gene end was trimmed by 2 bases and the J gene end by 3 bases; junction bases not matched to a gene: 7. The CDR3 loop is CASSQSGQAFNQPQHF. DNA of the CDR3: TGTGCCAGCAGCCAATCCGGACAGGCCTTCAATCAGCCCCAGCATTTT.

The chain recombines TRBV15 with TRBJ2-2; 7 bases align to TRBD1. The CDR3 is made up of 15 amino acids. The J segment lost 2 bases and the V segment lost 9 bases, leaving 9 bases of the junction unmatched. The V gene's germline CDR1 is LNHNV and CDR2 YYDKDF (reference sequence). The CDR3 sequence is CATGPGQQNTGELFF. The CDR3 DNA sequence: TGTGCCACAGGCCCGGGACAGCAAAACACCGGGGAGCTGTTTTTT.

The rearrangement joins TRBV18 to TRBJ2-2, with D maybe TRBD2 (5 bases). The CDR3 is 15 amino acids. V dropped 1 base and J dropped 5 bases, with 11 bases sitting between them. Germline V gives CDR1 KGHSH, CDR2 LQKENI. The CDR3 coding sequence is TGTGCCAGCTCACCACTGGAGAGGAGGACCGGGGAGCTGTTTTTT. Residues: CASSPLERRTGELFF. The full variable domain, rest sourced from reference TRBV18 and TRBJ2-2, is NAGVMQNPRHLVRRRGQEARLRCSPMKGHSHVYWYRQLPEEGLKFMVYLQKENIIDESGMPKERFSAEFPKEGPSILRIQQVVRGDSAAYFCASSPLERRTGELFFGEGSRLTVL.